This T cell receptor (beta chain) was sequenced for a study of control samples from healthy donors and cancer patients. In its sample, this clone was seen once. Germline lookup yields CDR1 MNHEY and CDR2 SVGAGI. Trimming pared 0 bases from V and 4 bases from J, leaving 9 bases between. The CDR3 sequence is 14 residues long. The assay was immunoSEQ multiplex PCR, and TCRdb's table has in-frame clones only and misses some. The sample has approximately 130,000 clones, roughly 91% seen once. The sample taken for sequencing was blood. This clonotype was obtained from a man aged 40-50 years in good health. The chain joins TRBV6-5 to TRBJ1-1; D perhaps matches TRBD1 (5 bases). The CDR3 DNA sequence: TGTGCCAGCAGTTACTCAGGGGTGGGCACTGAAGCTTTCTTT. Translating gives CASSYSGVGTEAFF.